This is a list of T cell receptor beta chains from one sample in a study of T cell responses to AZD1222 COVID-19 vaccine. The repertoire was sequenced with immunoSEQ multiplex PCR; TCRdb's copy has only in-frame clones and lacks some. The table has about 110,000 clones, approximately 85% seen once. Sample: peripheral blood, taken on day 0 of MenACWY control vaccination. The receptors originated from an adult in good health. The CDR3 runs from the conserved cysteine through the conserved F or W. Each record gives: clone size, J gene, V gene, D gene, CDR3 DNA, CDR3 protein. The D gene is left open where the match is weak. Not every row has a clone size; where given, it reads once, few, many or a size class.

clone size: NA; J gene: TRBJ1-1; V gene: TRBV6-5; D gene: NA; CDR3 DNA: TGTGCCAGCAGGCCTTTTCGGGAGAACACTGAAGCTTTCTTT; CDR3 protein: CASRPFRENTEAFF
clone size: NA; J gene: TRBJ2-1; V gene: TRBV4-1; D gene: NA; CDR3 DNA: TGCGCCAGCAGCCTCTTCCCCGGGACGCTTAACAATGAGCAGTTCTTC; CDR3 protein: CASSLFPGTLNNEQFF
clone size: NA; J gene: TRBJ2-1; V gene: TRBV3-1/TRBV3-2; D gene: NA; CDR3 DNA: TGTGCCAGCACGGTACGTTACAATGAGCAGTTCTTC; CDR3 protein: CASTVRYNEQFF
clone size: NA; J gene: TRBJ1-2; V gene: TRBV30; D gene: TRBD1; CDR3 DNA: TGTGCCTGCCTTAGGACAGGGGGGAACTATGGCTACACCTTC; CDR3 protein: CACLRTGGNYGYTF
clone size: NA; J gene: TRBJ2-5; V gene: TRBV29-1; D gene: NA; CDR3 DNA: TGCAGCGTCAGGGTGGTTGGAGAGACCCAGTACTTC; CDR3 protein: CSVRVVGETQYF
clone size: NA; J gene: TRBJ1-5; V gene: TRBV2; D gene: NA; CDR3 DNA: TGTGCCAGTGGGGCCGGGTATAGCAATCAGCCCCAGCATTTT; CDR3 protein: CASGAGYSNQPQHF
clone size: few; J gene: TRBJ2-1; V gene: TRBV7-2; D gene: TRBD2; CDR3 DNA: TGTGCCAGCAGCTTAGTAGCGGGGGTCAATGAGCAGTTCTTC; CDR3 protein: CASSLVAGVNEQFF
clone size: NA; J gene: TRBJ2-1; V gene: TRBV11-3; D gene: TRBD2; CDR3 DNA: TGTGCCAGCAGCCGCAGCGGGGCGGCGGGCTCCTACAATGAGCAGTTCTTC; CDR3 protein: CASSRSGAAGSYNEQFF
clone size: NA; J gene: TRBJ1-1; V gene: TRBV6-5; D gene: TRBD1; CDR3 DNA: TGTGCCAGCAGTACCCCGGACAGGGTAGTCACTGAAGCTTTCTTT; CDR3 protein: CASSTPDRVVTEAFF
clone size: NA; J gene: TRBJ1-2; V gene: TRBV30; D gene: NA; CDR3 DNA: TGTGCCTGGAGCGCAGACAACTATGGCTACACCTTC; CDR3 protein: CAWSADNYGYTF
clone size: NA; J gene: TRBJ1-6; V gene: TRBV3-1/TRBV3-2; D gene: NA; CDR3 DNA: TGTGCCAGCAGCCAAGAAGTGACAGGTGGTTCACCCCTCCACTTT; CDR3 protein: CASSQEVTGGSPLHF
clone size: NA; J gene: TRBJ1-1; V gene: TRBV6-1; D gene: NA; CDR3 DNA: TGTGCCAGCAGTGAACTCCAGGGCAGGGGGAACACTGAAGCTTTCTTT; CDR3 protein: CASSELQGRGNTEAFF
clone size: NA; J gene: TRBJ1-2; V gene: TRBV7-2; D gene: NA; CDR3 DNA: TGTGCCAGCAGCTCCCCGATCCCCGGACAGCCTTGGTTAAACTATGGCTACACCTTC; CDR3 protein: CASSSPIPGQPWLNYGYTF
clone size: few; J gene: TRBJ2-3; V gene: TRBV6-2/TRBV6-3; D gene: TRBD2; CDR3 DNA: TGTGCCAGCAGTACTGGACTAGCGGGAGGTAACACAGATACGCAGTATTTT; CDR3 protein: CASSTGLAGGNTDTQYF
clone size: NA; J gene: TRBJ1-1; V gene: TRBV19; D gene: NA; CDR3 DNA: TGTGCCAGTAGTATCTCAGGGGAGGGGACGCTGGAAGCTTTCTTT; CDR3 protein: CASSISGEGTLEAFF
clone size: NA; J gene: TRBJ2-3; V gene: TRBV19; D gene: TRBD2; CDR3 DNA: TGTGCCAGTGAGCTAGCGGACCCTATCATCCCGCAGTATTTT; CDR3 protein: CASELADPIIPQYF
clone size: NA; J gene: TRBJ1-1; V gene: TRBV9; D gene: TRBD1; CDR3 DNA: TGTGCCAGCAGCGGAGCGAAAGACAGGGCCACTGAAGCTTTCTTT; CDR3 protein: CASSGAKDRATEAFF
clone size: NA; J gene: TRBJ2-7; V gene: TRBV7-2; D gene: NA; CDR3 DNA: TGTGCCAGCAGCCCTCGGCGGCTTAGCGGTCCCTACGAGCAGTACTTC; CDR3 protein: CASSPRRLSGPYEQYF
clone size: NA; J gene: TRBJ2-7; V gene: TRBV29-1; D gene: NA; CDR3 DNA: TGCAGCGTTGAATTTGATTGGCAGGGAACCTACGAGCAGTACTTC; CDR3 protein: CSVEFDWQGTYEQYF
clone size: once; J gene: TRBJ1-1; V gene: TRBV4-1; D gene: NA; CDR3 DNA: TGCGCCAGCAGCCAAGATCAGGGGATGCGAGCTTTCTTT; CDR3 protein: CASSQDQGMRAFF